A selection of T cell receptor beta chains follows, all from one sample in a study of cytomegalovirus exposure and HLA in healthy donors. Repertoires were generated with immunoSEQ multiplex PCR, while TCRdb's copy carries only in-frame clones and drops some. The sample lists 65,000 to 90,000 clones, about 95% seen once, with about 3.5% in the top ten. The sequencing sample was made of PBMCs. The receptors stem from a man between 18 and 35 years old in good health and CMV-seronegative. Both conserved end residues are part of each CDR3. A D gene is named only where the DNA matches it firmly. Not every row has a clone size; where given, it reads once, few, many or a size class.

clone_size	d_call	j_call	v_call	cdr3_aa	cdr3_nt
.	.	TRBJ2-7	TRBV29-1	CSAGKTYEQYF	TGCAGCGCCGGGAAGACCTACGAGCAGTACTTC
once	TRBD2	TRBJ2-7	TRBV5-4	CASSRTSGGASEQYF	TGTGCCAGCAGTCGGACTAGCGGGGGGGCCAGCGAGCAGTACTTC
.	.	TRBJ1-1	TRBV18	CASSPSQTNTEAFF	TGTGCCAGCTCACCCTCACAGACGAACACTGAAGCTTTCTTT
.	TRBD1	TRBJ2-1	TRBV5-4	CASSSGQGREQFF	TGTGCCAGCAGCTCGGGACAGGGTCGAGAGCAGTTCTTC
.	TRBD2	TRBJ2-3	TRBV29-1	CSVFGGGLSTDTQYF	TGCAGCGTTTTCGGGGGGGGGTTAAGCACAGATACGCAGTATTTT
.	TRBD1	TRBJ1-2	TRBV6-5	CASSGQGKINYGYTF	TGTGCCAGCAGCGGACAGGGGAAAATCAACTATGGCTACACCTTC
.	.	TRBJ1-1	TRBV7-6	CASSPGQENTEAFF	TGTGCCAGCAGCCCAGGACAAGAGAACACTGAAGCTTTCTTT
.	TRBD2	TRBJ2-1	TRBV14	CASSHLGLAGAHYNEQFF	TGTGCCAGCAGCCACCTGGGACTAGCGGGGGCCCACTACAATGAGCAGTTCTTC
.	TRBD2	TRBJ2-1	TRBV5-5	CASSLSLASGGFSYNEQFF	TGTGCCAGCAGCTTATCTCTTGCTAGCGGGGGTTTCTCCTACAATGAGCAGTTCTTC
.	.	TRBJ1-1	TRBV6-5	CASRTPALQTEAFF	TGTGCCAGCAGAACGCCCGCCCTACAGACTGAAGCTTTCTTT
.	TRBD2	TRBJ2-5	TRBV5-6	CASRGLAGAAETQYF	TGTGCCAGCAGAGGACTAGCGGGGGCCGCAGAGACCCAGTACTTC
.	.	TRBJ1-1	TRBV19	CASRRTVWTDTEAFF	TGTGCCAGTCGCCGGACAGTTTGGACGGACACTGAAGCTTTCTTT
.	.	TRBJ2-3	TRBV6-5	CASSPGWGTDTQYF	TGTGCCAGCAGCCCAGGGTGGGGCACAGATACGCAGTATTTT
.	TRBD1	TRBJ2-7	TRBV30	CAWRAGTGDYEQYF	TGTGCCTGGAGGGCCGGGACAGGGGATTACGAGCAGTACTTC
.	TRBD1	TRBJ1-1	TRBV29-1	CSVTGTALNTEAFF	TGCAGCGTGACCGGGACAGCCTTGAACACTGAAGCTTTCTTT
.	TRBD1	TRBJ1-1	TRBV19	CASSGLRTGKTEAFF	TGTGCCAGTTCAGGGTTGCGGACAGGGAAGACTGAAGCTTTCTTT
.	TRBD2	TRBJ2-1	TRBV4-3	CASSQDQGLGGDEQFF	TGCGCCAGCAGCCAAGATCAAGGGTTGGGGGGGGATGAGCAGTTCTTC
.	.	TRBJ1-5	TRBV7-9	CASSSDGGGQPQHF	TGTGCCAGCAGCTCGGACGGGGGAGGTCAGCCCCAGCATTTT
once	.	TRBJ2-7	TRBV6-1	CASSLTRYEQYF	TGTGCCAGCAGTCTTACGCGGTACGAGCAGTACTTC
.	.	TRBJ1-4	TRBV5-8	CASSLWAAGDDNEKLFF	TGTGCCAGCAGCTTGTGGGCAGCGGGGGATGATAATGAAAAACTGTTTTTT
.	TRBD1	TRBJ2-1	TRBV11-3	CASSLDGAGGNEQFF	TGTGCCAGCAGCTTAGATGGGGCAGGGGGTAATGAGCAGTTCTTC
.	.	TRBJ2-7	TRBV12-5	CASGPSSYEQYF	TGTGCTAGTGGTCCGAGCTCCTACGAGCAGTACTTC
.	TRBD1	TRBJ2-5	TRBV6-1	CASSEGGGQGGTQYF	TGTGCCAGCAGTGAAGGAGGGGGACAGGGCGGGACCCAGTACTTC